These T cell receptor beta chains were read from a single sample in a study of CD8+ T cells in alopecia areata. Clones were sequenced by immunoSEQ multiplex PCR, and TCRdb holds only the in-frame ones, with some missing. The sample consists of 170,000 or so clones, roughly 50% of them appearing once. Here the sequenced sample was CD8+ T cells sorted from blood, taken at week 24, from a patient treated with tofacitinib. The receptors come from a human donor with alopecia areata. The CDR3 runs from the conserved cysteine through the conserved F or W.

j_call | v_call | cdr3_aa
TRBJ2-1 | TRBV19 | CASSIGTSTFGNEQFF
TRBJ2-7 | TRBV27 | CASRSGTYEQYF
TRBJ1-2 | TRBV18 | CASSPDRGGYTF
TRBJ2-3 | TRBV15 | CATSTGGGDTQYF
TRBJ1-2 | TRBV19 | CASSIGDGYGYTF
TRBJ1-5 | TRBV25-1 | CASSPTGSNQPQHF
TRBJ1-1 | TRBV6-5 | CASSYQGDEAFF
TRBJ2-3 | TRBV29-1 | CSVEDLGQGLDTQYF
TRBJ1-6 | TRBV30 | CAWSGTGANSPLHF
TRBJ1-6 | TRBV7-9 | CASSIAQGEPEGSPLHF
TRBJ1-2 | TRBV5-8 | CASSPEAYGDWNYGYTF
TRBJ2-1 | TRBV7-2 | CASSILGHSGYNEQFF
TRBJ2-7 | TRBV4-1 | CASSQDGSGSYEQYF
TRBJ2-5 | TRBV30 | CAWSPGTGQETQYF
TRBJ1-2 | TRBV25-1 | CASTHSGGYTF